This TCR beta chain was recorded in a study of T cell repertoires in cytomegalovirus infection. Study context: Matching HLA type and CMV infection were both indicated by public TCR beta signatures.

TCRdb used MiXCR to reprocess the reads, holding one entry per CDR3 protein. The sample yields approximately 910,000 distinct CDR3 sequences, around a third seen once. Comments on this clonotype: Its antigen is still unknown.

Study outcomes and limitations: Dominant in the ex vivo response were TCR beta clonotypes restricted by HLA-C and specific for CMV.

V lost 0 bases and J lost 5, with 13 bases in between. This CDR3 has 15 amino acids. The V gene's germline CDR1 is LGHNA and CDR2 YSLEER. The sample in question was cultured CD8+ T cells from PBMCs, obtained from culture after CMV antigen stimulation. This receptor was identified in a human donor in good health (CMV status not recorded). Some clones in this sample may be carry-over from other donors' samples. The chain joins TRBV4-3 to TRBJ1-1; a weak D match, TRBD1 (6 bases). The CDR3 is CASSQEVQGLTEAFF. For the CDR3, the DNA is TGCGCCAGCAGCCAAGAGGTGCAGGGGCTAACTGAAGCTTTCTTT.